This TCR beta chain was retrieved from a study of liver allograft versus peripheral blood T cells. About the research overall: Transplanted livers and recipients' peripheral blood had their T cell receptor repertoires compared.

MiXCR, run by TCRdb on the reads, gives a single entry per CDR3 protein. The repertoire holds roughly 8,000 distinct CDR3 sequences, around 18% seen once, with about 4.2% in the top ten. The study, taken as a whole, reports: Reportedly, the T cell receptor repertoires present inside liver allografts differed from those in peripheral blood.

This clonotype counts as medium-sized (0.01 to 0.1%). As yet, its antigen is unknown. The CDR3 sequence is 18 residues long. V was pared by 0 bases and J by 8 bases, with 15 bases of the junction left unmatched. Germline V gene data show CDR1 as GTSNPN and CDR2 as SVGIG (reference sequence). This chain connects TRBV30 to TRBJ1-6; 8 nucleotides match TRBD1. The receptor was isolated from a human patient who had a liver transplant. Some of these T cells may belong to the graft donor. The CDR3 DNA reads TGTGCCTGGAGTGTAGGTATATTGCGGACAGGGTTGTATTCACCCCTCCACTTT. It yields the protein CAWSVGILRTGLYSPLHF.